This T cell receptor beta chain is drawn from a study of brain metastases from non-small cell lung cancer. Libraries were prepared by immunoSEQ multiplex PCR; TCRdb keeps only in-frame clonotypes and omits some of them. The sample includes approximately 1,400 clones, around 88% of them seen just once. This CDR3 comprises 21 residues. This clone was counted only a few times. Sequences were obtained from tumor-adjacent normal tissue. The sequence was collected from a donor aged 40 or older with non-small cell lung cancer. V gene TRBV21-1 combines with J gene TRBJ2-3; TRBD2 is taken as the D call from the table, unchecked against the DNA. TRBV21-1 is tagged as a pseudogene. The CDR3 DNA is TGTGCCAGCAGCAAAGCCGCCGGACTAGCCCTTCCTATGACTAGCACAGATACGCAGTATTTT. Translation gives CASSKAAGLALPMTSTDTQYF.